This T cell receptor beta chain was sequenced for a study of cytomegalovirus exposure and HLA in healthy donors. Study-wide background: Unique TCR beta sequences numbering approximately 120 million came from 190 million or so T cells in an earlier analysis.

Whole-study results and caveats: In an earlier analysis, most TCR beta V segments were productive about 87% or about 30% of the time.

Healthy bone marrow donors made up the donors. Note on this clone: Its antigen is still unknown.

Unmatched junction bases numbered 16, after V lost 1 base and J lost 5 bases. Germline V gene sequence: CDR1 SQVTM, CDR2 ANQGSEA. CDR3 length: 17 amino acids. PCR used 60 Vbeta primers and 13 Jbeta primers. Data came from immunoSEQ multiplex PCR; TCRdb stores just in-frame clones and leaves some out. The table records more than 90,000 clones, 70% to 80% of them present only once. This chain connects TRBV29-1 to TRBJ1-1, with 7 bases fitting TRBD1. The sequencing input was PBMCs. The TCR sequence derives from a woman under 30 in good health and CMV-seropositive. DNA for the CDR3: TGCAGCGTTGAAGGCGGGACAGCCCCTAAGGTGGATACTGAAGCTTTCTTT. Translating it yields CSVEGGTAPKVDTEAFF.